These 25 T cell receptor beta chains originate from one sample sequenced in a study of siplizumab effects on memory and regulatory T cells. Sequencing was performed with immunoSEQ multiplex PCR; in TCRdb, only in-frame clones are kept and a portion is missing. The data contain over 95,000 clones, just under 95% of them singletons. The sequenced sample consisted of non-Treg CD4+ T cells sorted from blood. These receptors were collected from a human donor in good health.

The V gene is TRBV28, the J gene TRBJ2-7; weak D call: TRBD1 (5 bases). The germline gives CDR1 MDHEN, CDR2 SYDVKM. Trimming left V 7 bases short and J 2 bases short, with 15 bases between. CDR3 length: 14 amino acids. The CDR3 loop reads CASIGHPGPYEQYF. The CDR3, as DNA: TGTGCCAGCATTGGACACCCAGGGCCCTACGAGCAGTACTTC.

CDR3: CASSLTGDTEAFF. CDR3 in DNA: TGTGCCAGCAGCTTAACGGGAGACACTGAAGCTTTCTTT. The J gene is TRBJ1-1, the V gene TRBV7-9, with D unresolved. Germline values: CDR1 SEHNR, CDR2 FQNEAQ (reference sequence). This CDR3 is built from 13 residues. Between the trimmed V and J ends, which lost 2 bases and 3 bases, there was a span of 7 bases.

The chain joins TRBV9 to TRBJ2-2; D ambiguous. The V gene's germline CDR1 is SGDLS and CDR2 YYNGEE. Trimming removed 0 bases from V and 4 bases from J, with 4 bases in between. The CDR3 extends over 13 amino acids. CDR3 in DNA: TGTGCCAGCAGCGTAGTCGCCACCGGGGAGCTGTTTTTT. Translated, it gives CASSVVATGELFF.

In this sample, this clone turned up once. The rearrangement links TRBV5-8 to TRBJ2-5, with TRBD2 matching over 11 bases. Judging by the DNA end, TRBJ2-7 fits better; the J call may be wrong. CDR3 size: 16 residues. Per germline, CDR1 SGHTS and CDR2 YDEGEE. The CDR3 coding sequence is TGTGCCAGCAGCTTGGACCTCCTAGCGGGGGGCTACGAGCAGTACTTC. This codes for CASSLDLLAGGYEQYF.

CDR3 DNA sequence: TGTGCCAGCAGCACACAGGGAGGGGGCACTGAAGCTTTCTTT. Protein product: CASSTQGGGTEAFF. The rearrangement uses TRBV7-3 and TRBJ1-1, with D perhaps TRBD1 (6 bases). This CDR3 contains 14 residues. The germline CDR1 and CDR2 sequences are SGHTA and FQGTGA. Trimming removed 5 bases from V and 4 bases from J, with 14 bases in between.

The V and J genes are TRBV5-8 and TRBJ2-2; no firm D call. The germline V gene encodes CDR1 SGHTS and CDR2 YDEGEE. Trimming left V 4 bases short and J 2 bases short, with 15 bases between. The CDR3 is made up of 16 amino acids. The CDR3 DNA reads TGTGCCAGCAGCCAAATTAGTACAGTAAACACCGGGGAGCTGTTTTTT. Amino acids: CASSQISTVNTGELFF.

The chain uses TRBV4-3 and TRBJ1-2; 8 nucleotides agree with TRBD1. CDR1 and CDR2 from the germline V gene are LGHNA and YSLEER. The CDR3 contains 17 residues. Unmatched junction bases numbered 13, after V lost 3 bases and J lost 4 bases. This CDR3 is CASSQSGQDLLLYGYTF. For the CDR3, the DNA is TGCGCCAGCAGCCAGTCGGGACAGGACCTCCTCCTCTATGGCTACACCTTC.

V and J are TRBV30 and TRBJ2-3; D not resolved. Germline V gene lookup returns CDR1 GTSNPN and CDR2 SVGIG (reference sequence). The CDR3 covers 13 residues. Trimming pared 1 base from V and 8 bases from J, leaving 13 bases between. The CDR3 region is CAWSGPASGTQYF. The CDR3, as DNA: TGTGCCTGGAGTGGACCGGCCTCCGGTACGCAGTATTTT.

The sample holds one count of this clone. The gene calls are TRBV30 and TRBJ1-1; D not certain. Trimming shortened V by 6 bases and J by 1 base, and 9 bases separated the two germline ends. CDR1 GTSNPN and CDR2 SVGIG come from the germline V gene (reference sequence). This CDR3 contains 12 residues. CDR3 DNA sequence: TGTGCCTGCACCCTGCAGAACACTGAAGCTTTCTTT. Its protein is CACTLQNTEAFF.

The V and J genes are TRBV7-6 and TRBJ2-2; TRBD1 aligns across 7 bases. Germline V gives CDR1 SGHVS, CDR2 FNYEAQ. This CDR3 is built from 16 residues. V gave up 0 bases and J gave up 6 bases; unmatched junction bases: 7. The CDR3: CASSLASGQAAGELFF. The CDR3 DNA follows: TGTGCCAGCAGCTTAGCGAGCGGACAGGCCGCCGGGGAGCTGTTTTTT. Full variable domain (remainder filled in from reference TRBV7-6 and TRBJ2-2): GAGVSQSPRYKVTKRGQDVALRCDPISGHVSLYWYRQALGQGPEFLTYFNYEAQQDKSGLPNDRFSAERPEGSISTLTIQRTEQRDSAMYRCASSLASGQAAGELFFGEGSRLTVL.

This chain joins TRBV6-1 and TRBJ1-6; the match to TRBD1 covers 10 bases. Trimming removed 3 bases from V and 9 bases from J; junction bases left unmatched: 8. Germline V CDR1 and CDR2: MNHNS, SASEGT. The CDR3 length is 16 residues. CDR3 in amino acids: CASSDPGQGFLSPLHF. The CDR3 nucleotides read TGTGCCAGCAGTGATCCGGGACAGGGGTTCCTTTCACCCCTCCACTTT.

Comments on this clone: The conserved phenylalanine or tryptophan is not found at the CDR3 terminus, so this likely reflects a read error. The DNA is omitted, as the CDR3 cannot be located on it reliably, and the CDR3 follows TCRdb's listing. V is TRBV2 and J is TRBJ2-4. Germline values: CDR1 SNHLY, CDR2 FYNNEI. The CDR3 totals 17 residues, both ends included. The CDR3 here is CASTLGRCRVGHGRSGA.

The CDR3 loop is CASSLELGDEQFF. CDR3 nucleotide sequence: TGCGCCAGCAGCTTGGAGCTGGGGGATGAGCAGTTCTTC. The gene calls are TRBV5-1 and TRBJ2-1; D possibly uses TRBD1 or TRBD2 (5 bases each). CDR1 is SGHRS and CDR2 is YFSETQ in the germline V gene. The CDR3 has 13 amino acids. Trimming took 0 bases from V and 8 from J, leaving 9 bases between them.

The rearrangement links TRBV7-3 to TRBJ1-6; D is uncertain. V shed 3 bases and J shed 9 bases, with 15 bases lying between them. CDR1 SGHTA and CDR2 FQGTGA come from the germline V gene. The CDR3 is made up of 15 amino acids. For the CDR3, the DNA is TGTGCCAGCAGCTTCGATGAGGCCCCCTTTTCACCCCTCCACTTT. Protein: CASSFDEAPFSPLHF.

CDR3 sequence: CASSQGRTGSYEQYF. CDR3 DNA sequence: TGCGCCAGCAGCCAAGGTAGGACCGGCTCCTACGAGCAGTACTTC. The V gene is TRBV4-1, the J gene TRBJ2-7, with D unresolved. The CDR3 extends over 15 amino acids. The V gene's germline CDR1 is MGHRA and CDR2 YSYEKL. The V end lost 1 base, the J end lost 0 bases, and 10 bases lay between the germline ends.

The V and J genes are TRBV19 and TRBJ2-2; perhaps D is TRBD1 or TRBD2 (5 bases each). The CDR3 covers 16 residues. V gave up 3 bases and J gave up 0 bases, with 11 bases separating them. Germline V gene data show CDR1 as LNHDA and CDR2 as SQIVND (reference sequence). This CDR3 is CASSIGGASNTGELFF. The DNA of the CDR3 is TGTGCCAGTAGTATTGGGGGAGCTTCGAACACCGGGGAGCTGTTTTTT.

The chain has TRBV10-3 and TRBJ2-5; TRBD2 aligns across 12 bases. Germline CDR1 is ENHRY and CDR2 is SYGVKD. This CDR3 has 17 amino acids. The junction had 14 bases not matched to a gene; V was cut back by 10 bases and J by 2 bases. For the CDR3, the DNA is TGTGCCACCCTTCCCTACACTAGCGGGGGGCAGCAAGAGACCCAGTACTTC. Translating gives CATLPYTSGGQQETQYF.

The chain uses TRBV7-2 and TRBJ2-2; D possibly corresponds to TRBD2 (5 bases). The V end lost 5 bases, the J end lost 7 bases, and 11 bases lay between the germline ends. Germline-derived CDR1 and CDR2 are SGHTA and FQGNSA. The CDR3 length is 13 residues. CDR3 sequence: CASSLGVVGELFF. DNA of the CDR3: TGTGCCAGCAGCCTCGGGGTGGTCGGGGAGCTGTTTTTT.

The chain uses TRBV18 and TRBJ1-1; 9 bases map to TRBD1. The ends lost 5 bases at V and 5 bases at J; junction bases unmatched: 6. The CDR3 runs to 14 residues. Germline CDR1 KGHSH, CDR2 LQKENI. The CDR3 nucleotides read TGTGCCAGCTCAACGACAGGGGGGAAAACTGAAGCTTTCTTT. The encoded protein is CASSTTGGKTEAFF. Complete variable domain (other parts from reference TRBV18 and TRBJ1-1): NAGVMQNPRHLVRRRGQEARLRCSPMKGHSHVYWYRQLPEEGLKFMVYLQKENIIDESGMPKERFSAEFPKEGPSILRIQQVVRGDSAAYFCASSTTGGKTEAFFGQGTRLTVV.

The chain has TRBV5-1 and TRBJ2-7; 7 positions agree with TRBD1. CDR1 and CDR2 from the germline V gene are SGHRS and YFSETQ. This CDR3 region has 15 residues. The J segment lost 2 bases and the V segment lost 0 bases, leaving 5 bases of the junction unmatched. CDR3 bases: TGCGCCAGCAGCTTGGAGGGGGCCCCCACCTACGAGCAGTACTTC. Encoded protein: CASSLEGAPTYEQYF.

This rearrangement joins TRBV7-2 to TRBJ2-3; D not resolved. The CDR3 is 14 amino acids. Germline CDR1 and CDR2: SGHTA and FQGNSA. V lost 1 base and J 2 bases, leaving 7 bases between the germline ends. CDR3 nucleotide sequence: TGTGCCAGCAGCTTAGGACACTACACAGATACGCAGTATTTT. The encoded protein is CASSLGHYTDTQYF.

The chain couples TRBV10-3 to TRBJ2-1; D not resolved. The germline V and J ends were trimmed by 2 bases and 7 bases, with 9 bases remaining between them. In germline, CDR1 is ENHRY, CDR2 SYGVKD. The CDR3 loop spans 13 amino acids. For the CDR3, the DNA is TGTGCCATCAGTGAGCCGACCAAGAATGAGCAGTTCTTC. Amino acids: CAISEPTKNEQFF.

In DNA, the CDR3 is TGCGCCAGCAGCTTGGATACTACAGGGAACACCATATATTTT. This encodes CASSLDTTGNTIYF. The chain uses TRBV5-1 and TRBJ1-3; weak D call: TRBD1 (6 bases). The ends were cut back, 0 bases at V and 7 bases at J, with 11 bases in the middle. Per the germline V gene, CDR1 is SGHRS and CDR2 is YFSETQ. This CDR3 has 14 amino acids.

The V gene is TRBV9, the J gene TRBJ2-5, with TRBD2 identical over 9 bases. This CDR3 contains 17 residues. Germline trimming cut 0 bases from V and 3 bases from J; bases unmatched to any gene: 9. Germline CDR1 is SGDLS and CDR2 is YYNGEE. The CDR3 DNA reads TGTGCCAGCAGCGTAGCGGTCCAGCGGGGGGACAAAGAGACCCAGTACTTC. As protein: CASSVAVQRGDKETQYF.

The chain links TRBV28 to TRBJ1-1; 12 positions agree with TRBD1. V lost 10 bases, J lost 2 bases, and 5 bases stayed unmatched. CDR1 is MDHEN, CDR2 SYDVKM, per germline. The CDR3 totals 14 residues. The CDR3 nucleotides are TGTGCCACCACGGGACAGGGGGCCAACACTGAAGCTTTCTTT. Translating gives CATTGQGANTEAFF. Looking up the rest from reference TRBV28 and TRBJ1-1 gives the full variable domain: DVKVTQSSRYLVKRTGEKVFLECVQDMDHENMFWYRQDPGLGLRLIYFSYDVKMKEKGDIPEGYSVSREKKERFSLILESASTNQTSMYLCATTGQGANTEAFFGQGTRLTVV.